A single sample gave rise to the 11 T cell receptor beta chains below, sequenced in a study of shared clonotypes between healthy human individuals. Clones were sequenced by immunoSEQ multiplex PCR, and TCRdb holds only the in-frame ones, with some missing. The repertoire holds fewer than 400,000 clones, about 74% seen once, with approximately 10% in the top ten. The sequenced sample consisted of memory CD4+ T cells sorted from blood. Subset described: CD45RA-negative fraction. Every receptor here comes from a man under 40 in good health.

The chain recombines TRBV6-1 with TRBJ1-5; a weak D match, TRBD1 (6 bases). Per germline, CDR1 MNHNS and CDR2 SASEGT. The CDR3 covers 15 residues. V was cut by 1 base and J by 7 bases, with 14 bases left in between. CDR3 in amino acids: CASSEDIQGWQPQHF. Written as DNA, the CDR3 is TGTGCCAGCAGTGAAGATATACAGGGTTGGCAGCCCCAGCATTTT.

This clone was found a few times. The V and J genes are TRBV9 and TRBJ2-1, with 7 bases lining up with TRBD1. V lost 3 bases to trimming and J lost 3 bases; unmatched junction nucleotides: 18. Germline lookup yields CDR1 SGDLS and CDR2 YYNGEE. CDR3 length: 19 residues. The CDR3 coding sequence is TGTGCCAGCAGCGGAGACCCCGAGTATAGTGACAGGGTCTACAATGAGCAGTTCTTC. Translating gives CASSGDPEYSDRVYNEQFF.

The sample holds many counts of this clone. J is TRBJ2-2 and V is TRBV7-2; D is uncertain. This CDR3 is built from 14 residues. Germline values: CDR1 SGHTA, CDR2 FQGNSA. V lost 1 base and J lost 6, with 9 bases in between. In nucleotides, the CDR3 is TGTGCCAGCAGCTTAGATTTGTCGCCCGGGGAGCTGTTTTTT. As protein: CASSLDLSPGELFF.

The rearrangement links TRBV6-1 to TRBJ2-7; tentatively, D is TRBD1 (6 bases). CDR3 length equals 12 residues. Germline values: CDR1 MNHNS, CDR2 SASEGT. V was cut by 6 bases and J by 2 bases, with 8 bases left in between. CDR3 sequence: CASSGQTYEQYF. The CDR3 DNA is TGTGCCAGCAGCGGACAGACCTACGAGCAGTACTTC.

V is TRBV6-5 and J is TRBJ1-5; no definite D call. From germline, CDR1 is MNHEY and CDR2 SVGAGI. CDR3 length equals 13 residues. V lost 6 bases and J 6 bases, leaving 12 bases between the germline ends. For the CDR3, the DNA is TGTGCCAGCAGCAATGGATATAGTCAGCCCCAGCATTTT. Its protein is CASSNGYSQPQHF.

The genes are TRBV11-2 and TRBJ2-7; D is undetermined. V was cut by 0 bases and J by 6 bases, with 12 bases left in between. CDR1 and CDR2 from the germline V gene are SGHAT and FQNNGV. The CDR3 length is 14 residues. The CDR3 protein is CASSLEAESGEQYF. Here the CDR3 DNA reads TGTGCCAGCAGCTTAGAAGCCGAATCCGGCGAGCAGTACTTC.

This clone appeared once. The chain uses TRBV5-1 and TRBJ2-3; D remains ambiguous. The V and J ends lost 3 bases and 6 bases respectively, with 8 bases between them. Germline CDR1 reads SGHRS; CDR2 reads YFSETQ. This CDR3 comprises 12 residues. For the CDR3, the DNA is TGCGCCAGCAGCTACGGGCTTGATACGCAGTATTTT. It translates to CASSYGLDTQYF.

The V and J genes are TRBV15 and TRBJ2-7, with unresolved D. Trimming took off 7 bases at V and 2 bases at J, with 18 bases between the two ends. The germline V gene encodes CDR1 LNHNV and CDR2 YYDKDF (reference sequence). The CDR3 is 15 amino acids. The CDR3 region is CATTENTVGPYEQYF. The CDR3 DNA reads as TGTGCCACCACCGAGAACACGGTCGGGCCCTACGAGCAGTACTTC.

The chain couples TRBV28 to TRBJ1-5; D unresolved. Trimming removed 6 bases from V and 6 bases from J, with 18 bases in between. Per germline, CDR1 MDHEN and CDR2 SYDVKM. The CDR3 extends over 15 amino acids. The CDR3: CASRDQSGGGQPQHF. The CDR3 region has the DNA TGTGCCAGCAGGGATCAGAGTGGTGGCGGTCAGCCCCAGCATTTT.

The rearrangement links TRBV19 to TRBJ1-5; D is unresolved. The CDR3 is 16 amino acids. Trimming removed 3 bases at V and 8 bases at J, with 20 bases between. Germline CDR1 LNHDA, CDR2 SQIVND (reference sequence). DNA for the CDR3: TGTGCCAGTAGTATGAGGAGCCTCCAATCTAAGGAGCCCCAGCATTTT. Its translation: CASSMRSLQSKEPQHF.

CDR3 DNA sequence: TGTGCCAGCTCACCCGAGTCCTTGGTTGGGCAGACCCAGTACTTC. This encodes CASSPESLVGQTQYF. The V call is TRBV18, the J call TRBJ2-5, with no clear D. V lost 3 bases and J lost 6, with 17 bases in between. This CDR3 comprises 15 residues. Germline V gene lookup returns CDR1 KGHSH and CDR2 LQKENI.